A selection of T cell receptor beta chains follows, all from one sample in a study of cytomegalovirus exposure and HLA in healthy donors. Here immunoSEQ multiplex PCR was the method, and the copy in TCRdb shows in-frame clones only, minus some. The sample shows roughly 160,000 clones, roughly 79% of them seen only once. Material for sequencing was PBMCs. These receptors were taken from a woman in her forties or fifties in good health and CMV-seropositive. Both conserved end residues are part of each CDR3. A D gene is named only where the DNA matches it firmly. Clone size is given for some rows only: seen once, a few or many times, or a class if the clone is expanded.

j_call | clone_size | v_call | d_call | cdr3_aa | cdr3_nt
TRBJ2-1 | once | TRBV25-1 | - | CASSEEPGSYNEQFF | TGTGCCAGCAGTGAGGAGCCAGGGTCCTACAATGAGCAGTTCTTC
TRBJ2-2 | - | TRBV19 | TRBD2 | CASRPAGADTGELFF | TGTGCCAGTAGGCCGGCGGGAGCGGACACCGGGGAGCTGTTTTTT
TRBJ1-1 | - | TRBV9 | TRBD1 | CASSVRLGQDAFF | TGTGCCAGCAGCGTCCGACTAGGACAGGACGCTTTCTTT
TRBJ2-1 | - | TRBV7-2 | TRBD2 | CASSLSSGSSYNEQFF | TGTGCCAGCAGCTTAAGTAGCGGGAGCTCCTACAATGAGCAGTTCTTC
TRBJ1-6 | - | TRBV4-3 | - | CASSQGTEYSPLHF | TGCGCCAGCAGCCAAGGGACAGAGTATTCACCCCTCCACTTT
TRBJ1-1 | - | TRBV18 | - | CASSPDLQGSEAFF | TGTGCCAGCTCACCGGACCTTCAGGGGTCTGAAGCTTTCTTT
TRBJ2-2 | once | TRBV9 | - | CASSVGSGEDTGELFF | TGTGCCAGCAGCGTAGGGTCGGGAGAGGACACCGGGGAGCTGTTTTTT
TRBJ2-1 | - | TRBV5-4 | - | CASSPVQVGEQFF | TGTGCCAGCAGCCCCGTACAGGTCGGTGAGCAGTTCTTC
TRBJ2-2 | - | TRBV6-5 | - | CASSGARGVAGELFF | TGTGCCAGCAGTGGGGCCAGGGGAGTTGCCGGGGAGCTGTTTTTT
TRBJ1-1 | few | TRBV30 | - | CAWSWTGSAEAFF | TGTGCCTGGAGTTGGACGGGGTCCGCTGAAGCTTTCTTT
TRBJ2-4 | - | TRBV28 | TRBD2 | CASEPGGPVNSQYF | TGTGCCAGCGAGCCGGGAGGGCCAGTGAACAGTCAGTACTTC
TRBJ1-6 | - | TRBV30 | TRBD1 | CAWSVIRGTGVSNSPLHF | TGTGCCTGGAGTGTAATCCGAGGGACAGGGGTTTCGAATTCACCCCTCCACTTT
TRBJ1-3 | - | TRBV7-2 | - | CASSPTGPETGNTIYF | TGTGCCAGCAGCCCAACAGGTCCGGAAACTGGAAACACCATATATTTT
TRBJ1-2 | - | TRBV7-9 | - | CASSLNSQGGYTF | TGTGCCAGCAGCTTAAACAGCCAGGGAGGCTACACCTTC
TRBJ2-7 | - | TRBV7-6 | TRBD2 | CASSLTVGTSGGIGQYF | TGTGCCAGCAGCTTAACCGTAGGGACTAGCGGGGGTATTGGGCAGTACTTC
TRBJ2-2 | - | TRBV18 | TRBD2 | CASSARLAGGKDGELFF | TGTGCCAGCTCAGCCCGACTAGCGGGAGGGAAAGACGGGGAGCTGTTTTTT
TRBJ2-7 | - | TRBV27 | - | CASTPRGRFYEQYF | TGTGCCAGCACCCCCCGCGGCAGATTCTACGAGCAGTACTTC
TRBJ1-1 | - | TRBV5-5 | - | CASSFDSPNTEAFF | TGTGCCAGCAGCTTTGACAGCCCGAACACTGAAGCTTTCTTT
TRBJ2-5 | - | TRBV9 | TRBD1 | CASSVAPDRVETQYF | TGTGCCAGCAGCGTAGCTCCGGACAGGGTGGAGACCCAGTACTTC
TRBJ2-1 | once | TRBV2 | - | CASSEAALFYNEQFF | TGTGCCAGCAGTGAAGCAGCCCTCTTCTACAATGAGCAGTTCTTC
TRBJ2-3 | - | TRBV9 | TRBD2 | CASSVGTSGADTQYF | TGTGCCAGCAGCGTAGGGACTAGCGGGGCAGATACGCAGTATTTT
TRBJ2-5 | once | TRBV7-8 | TRBD2 | CASSLKRTSGRGSKETQYF | TGTGCCAGCAGCTTAAAGAGGACTAGCGGGAGAGGTTCAAAGGAGACCCAGTACTTC
TRBJ2-5 | - | TRBV29-1 | TRBD2 | CSVGGGSQETQYF | TGCAGCGTTGGGGGAGGGAGCCAAGAGACCCAGTACTTC
TRBJ1-2 | - | TRBV4-3 | - | CASSQVQGNYGYTF | TGCGCCAGCAGCCAAGTACAGGGAAACTATGGCTACACCTTC
TRBJ2-3 | - | TRBV7-2 | TRBD2 | CASAAGALNTQYF | TGTGCCAGCGCAGCGGGGGCTTTAAATACGCAGTATTTT
TRBJ1-3 | - | TRBV29-1 | - | CSVNGGGTGNTIYF | TGCAGCGTTAATGGCGGGGGCACTGGAAACACCATATATTTT
TRBJ1-2 | - | TRBV12-5 | - | CASGRDFTNYGYTF | TGTGCTAGTGGTAGGGACTTCACTAACTATGGCTACACCTTC
TRBJ1-4 | - | TRBV19 | TRBD1 | CASKRQGWNEKLFF | TGTGCCAGCAAAAGACAGGGATGGAATGAAAAACTGTTTTTT
TRBJ2-7 | - | TRBV4-2 | TRBD1 | CASSHSGQGLSYEQYF | TGTGCCAGCAGCCACTCGGGACAGGGGCTTTCATACGAGCAGTACTTC
TRBJ1-4 | - | TRBV15 | TRBD1 | CATSRGPGQMNEKLFF | TGTGCCACCAGCAGAGGTCCGGGACAGATGAATGAAAAACTGTTTTTT
TRBJ1-1 | - | TRBV5-1 | TRBD1 | CASSPDRVRTEAFF | TGCGCCAGCAGCCCTGACAGGGTCCGCACTGAAGCTTTCTTT
TRBJ2-7 | - | TRBV5-4 | TRBD1 | CASSYGTGSYEQYF | TGTGCCAGCAGCTACGGGACAGGGTCGTACGAGCAGTACTTC
TRBJ2-7 | - | TRBV5-1 | TRBD1 | CASSLDGTGYEQYF | TGCGCCAGCAGCTTGGACGGGACAGGGTACGAGCAGTACTTC
TRBJ2-4 | once | TRBV28 | TRBD2 | CASSLLAGGRAKNSQYF | TGTGCCAGCAGTCTACTAGCGGGAGGGAGGGCCAAAAACAGTCAGTACTTC
TRBJ2-1 | once | TRBV27 | - | CASSSVSRGEQFF | TGTGCCAGCAGTTCAGTTAGCCGGGGTGAGCAGTTCTTC
TRBJ2-7 | - | TRBV7-2 | TRBD2 | CASSLRVTSDGTYEQYF | TGTGCCAGCAGCTTAAGGGTCACTAGCGATGGAACCTACGAGCAGTACTTC
TRBJ1-5 | - | TRBV7-2 | - | CASSLAGGSGQPQHF | TGTGCCAGCAGCTTAGCGGGAGGGAGTGGACAGCCCCAGCATTTT
TRBJ1-5 | - | TRBV19 | - | CASSPGKNQPQHF | TGTGCCAGTAGCCCAGGGAAGAATCAGCCCCAGCATTTT
TRBJ2-7 | - | TRBV4-1 | - | CASSSPSDEQYF | TGCGCCAGCAGCTCCCCCTCGGACGAGCAGTACTTC
TRBJ2-1 | - | TRBV5-6 | TRBD2 | CASSRGTSLYNEQFF | TGTGCCAGCAGCCGGGGGACTAGCTTATACAATGAGCAGTTCTTC